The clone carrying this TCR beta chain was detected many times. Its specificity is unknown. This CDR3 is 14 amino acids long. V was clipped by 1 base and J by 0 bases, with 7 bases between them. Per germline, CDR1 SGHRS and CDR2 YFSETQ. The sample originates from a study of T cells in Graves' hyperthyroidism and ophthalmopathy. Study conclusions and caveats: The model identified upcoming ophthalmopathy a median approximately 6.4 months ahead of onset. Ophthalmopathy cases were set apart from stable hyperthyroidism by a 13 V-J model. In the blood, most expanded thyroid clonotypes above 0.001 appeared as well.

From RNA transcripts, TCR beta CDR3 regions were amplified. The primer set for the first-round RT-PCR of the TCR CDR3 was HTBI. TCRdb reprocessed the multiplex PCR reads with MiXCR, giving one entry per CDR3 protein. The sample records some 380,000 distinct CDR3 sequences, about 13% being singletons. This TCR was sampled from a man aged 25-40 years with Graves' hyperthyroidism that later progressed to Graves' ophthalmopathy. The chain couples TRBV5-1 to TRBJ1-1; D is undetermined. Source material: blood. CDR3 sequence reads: CASSLRVLNTEAFF. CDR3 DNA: TGCGCCAGCAGCTTGAGGGTTCTGAACACTGAAGCTTTCTTT.